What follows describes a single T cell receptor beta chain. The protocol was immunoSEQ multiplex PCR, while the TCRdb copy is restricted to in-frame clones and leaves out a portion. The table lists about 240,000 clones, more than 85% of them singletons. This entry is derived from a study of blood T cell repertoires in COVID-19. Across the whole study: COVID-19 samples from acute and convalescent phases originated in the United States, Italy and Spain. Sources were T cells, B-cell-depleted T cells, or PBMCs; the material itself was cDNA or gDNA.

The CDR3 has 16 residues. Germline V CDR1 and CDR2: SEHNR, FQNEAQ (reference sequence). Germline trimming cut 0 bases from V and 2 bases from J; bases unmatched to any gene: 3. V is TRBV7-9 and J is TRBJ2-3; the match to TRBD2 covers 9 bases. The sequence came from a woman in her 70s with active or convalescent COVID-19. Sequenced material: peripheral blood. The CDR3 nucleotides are TGTGCCAGCAGCTTAGCGCTAGCGGGGAACACAGATACGCAGTATTTT. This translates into CASSLALAGNTDTQYF.